The clone carrying this T cell receptor beta chain was picked up a small number of times. Its antigen remains unidentified. The CDR3 has 12 amino acids. Trimming took off 6 bases at V and 4 bases at J, with 10 bases between the two ends. CDR1 SGHTA and CDR2 FQGNSA come from the germline V gene. This sample stems from a study of T cell repertoires in cytomegalovirus infection. MiXCR was run by TCRdb on the reads, yielding one entry per CDR3 protein. The data contain 200,000 or so distinct CDR3 sequences, around two fifths of them singletons. The sequencing here drew on CD8+ T cells from cultured PBMCs, taken from culture after CMV antigen stimulation. This clonotype originated in a human donor in good health (CMV status not recorded). Some clones in this sample may be carry-over from other donors' samples. The chain recombines TRBV7-2 with TRBJ2-7; D is unresolved. The CDR3 nucleotides read TGTGCCAGCAGGGAAATGGGTTACGAGCAGTACTTC. Amino acid sequence: CASREMGYEQYF.